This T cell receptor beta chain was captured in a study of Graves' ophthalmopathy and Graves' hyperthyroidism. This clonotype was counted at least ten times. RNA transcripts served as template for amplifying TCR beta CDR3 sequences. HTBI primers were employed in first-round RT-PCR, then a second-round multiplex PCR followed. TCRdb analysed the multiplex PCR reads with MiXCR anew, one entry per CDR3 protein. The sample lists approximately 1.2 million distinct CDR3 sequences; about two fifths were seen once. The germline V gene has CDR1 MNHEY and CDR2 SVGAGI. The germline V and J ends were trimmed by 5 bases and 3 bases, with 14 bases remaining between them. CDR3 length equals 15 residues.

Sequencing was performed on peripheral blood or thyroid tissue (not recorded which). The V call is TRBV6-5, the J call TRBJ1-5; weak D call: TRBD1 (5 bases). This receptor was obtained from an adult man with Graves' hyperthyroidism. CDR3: CASSQSEGHNQPQHF. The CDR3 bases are TGTGCCAGCAGTCAGTCTGAGGGGCACAATCAGCCCCAGCATTTT.